This T cell receptor (beta chain) is from a study of T cell responses to AZD1222 COVID-19 vaccine listed by TCRdb under 2021. In the study overall: TCR sequencing covered over 230 trial participants: some 210 given two doses of AZD1222 and approximately 26 given two doses of MenACWY control vaccine. Trial participants were enrolled by age into 18-55, 56-69 and 70-plus year subgroups, with about 150, 28 and 57 TCR-sequenced participants respectively.

The time point label, read with the paper, signifies: about 28 days (+/-7) after the second vaccine dose. AZD1222 recipients given second doses at about 4 weeks or at about 12 weeks were pooled, since spike-specific TCR depth and breadth were not found to differ between the two schedules. Samples from vaccinated people were obtained from the UK trials COV001 and COV002, which included a single-blind randomized controlled phase 2/3 trial of AZD1222 (ChAdOx1 nCoV-19) in healthy adults. Trial participant PBMC samples were collected at day 0 and day 28 after the second dose for TCRbeta chain sequencing. Beyond this particular receptor, the publication reports: The 56-69-year group was small, and its depth increase did not reach significance, likely because of low power. Conclusions about previously exposed vaccinees are limited, since just a handful of AZD1222 recipients were seropositive for SARS-CoV-2 at baseline. After two AZD1222 doses, spike-specific TCR breadth and depth were significantly higher than at day 0 and than in MenACWY recipients. Because no samples from the day 14 peak response were available, repertoires could be characterized only after the peak T cell response. Reportedly, close to half of the unique spike-specific TCRs recognized epitopes lying outside the regions that are mutated in the B.1.351 and B.1.1.7 variants. Vaccine-associated CD4 TCRs spanned the whole spike protein, with dominant responses in regions 160-218 and 743-854. Most participants were white British and females outnumbered males, and the authors suggested that clonal diversity may have been underestimated.

The CDR3 numbers 17 residues from cysteine through phenylalanine. Only CDR3 DNA remains: 51 bases, in frame from the first base. A word on this clone: Its binding antigen is unknown. Per-base quality was not reported, and no clone a single base away is much larger than it.

The CDR3 regions of human TCRbeta chains were analyzed by immunosequencing. The paper's processing steps were these. TCRs in the repertoires were compared against a reference library of SARS-CoV-2-specific TCRs that had been generated with the MIRA antigen-specificity platform. Breadth was defined as the fraction of unique TCRs that were SARS-CoV-2-associated, and depth was defined as the fraction of total T cells that were SARS-CoV-2-associated. Using the MIRA data, each spike-specific TCR was assigned both to the spike region to which the TCR was reactive and to a CD4 or CD8 class. Log10-transformed breadth and depth values were compared by one-way ANOVA with Sidak's multiple comparisons tests. The table comes from immuneACCESS by way of TCRdb, which keeps in-frame sequences with V and J called. Part of the clones is missing from these tables; in studies checked, under half for an unresolved V gene and the rest for unknown reasons. That table furnishes V, J and clone size, whereas the DNA furnished D and trimming. Recorded for this sample are about 200,000 clones; 91% of them occurred a single time. About 3.5% of the sample is held by the ten biggest clonotypes.

The sequence was collected from an adult who received the AZD1222 COVID-19 vaccine. This specimen consisted of peripheral blood, obtained 28 days after the second AZD1222 dose. Rearrangement joined TRBV21-1 to TRBJ1-1. TRBV21-1 is marked as a pseudogene. The nucleotide sequence is TGTGCCAGCAGCAAAAAGGCCGGGGGGGCTCCGAGCACTGAAGCTTTCTTT. This encodes CASSKKAGGAPSTEAFF.